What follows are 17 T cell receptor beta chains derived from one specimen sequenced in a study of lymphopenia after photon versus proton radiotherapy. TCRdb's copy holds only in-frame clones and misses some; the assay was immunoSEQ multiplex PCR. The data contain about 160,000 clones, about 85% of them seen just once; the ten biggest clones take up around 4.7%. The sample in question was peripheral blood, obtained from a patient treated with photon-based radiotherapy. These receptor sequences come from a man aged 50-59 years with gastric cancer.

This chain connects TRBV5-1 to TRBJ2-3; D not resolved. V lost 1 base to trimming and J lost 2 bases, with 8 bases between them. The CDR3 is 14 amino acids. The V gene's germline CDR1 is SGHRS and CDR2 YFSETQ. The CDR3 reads CASSLLGYTDTQYF. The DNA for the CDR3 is TGCGCCAGCAGCTTGTTGGGGTACACAGATACGCAGTATTTT.

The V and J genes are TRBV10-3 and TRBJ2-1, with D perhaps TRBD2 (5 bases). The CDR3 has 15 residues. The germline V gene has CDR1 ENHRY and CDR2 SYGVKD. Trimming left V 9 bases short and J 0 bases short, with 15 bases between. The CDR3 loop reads CAIGEGPSSYNEQFF. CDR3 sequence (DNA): TGTGCCATTGGCGAGGGCCCTAGCTCCTACAATGAGCAGTTCTTC.

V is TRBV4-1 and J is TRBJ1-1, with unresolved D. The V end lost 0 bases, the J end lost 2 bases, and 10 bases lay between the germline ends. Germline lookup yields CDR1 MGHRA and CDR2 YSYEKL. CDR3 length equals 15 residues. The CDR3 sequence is CASSQDSRPNTEAFF. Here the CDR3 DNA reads TGCGCCAGCAGCCAAGATAGCAGACCTAACACTGAAGCTTTCTTT.

The CDR3 coding sequence is TGTGCCAGCAGCCCCAGACAGGCGGGGGCAGGCAATGAGCAGTTCTTC. This sequence encodes CASSPRQAGAGNEQFF. The rearrangement uses TRBV11-3 and TRBJ2-1, with D maybe TRBD2 (7 bases). Trimming took 5 bases from V and 6 from J, leaving 20 bases between them. There are 16 residues in the CDR3. In germline, CDR1 is SGHNT, CDR2 YENEEA.

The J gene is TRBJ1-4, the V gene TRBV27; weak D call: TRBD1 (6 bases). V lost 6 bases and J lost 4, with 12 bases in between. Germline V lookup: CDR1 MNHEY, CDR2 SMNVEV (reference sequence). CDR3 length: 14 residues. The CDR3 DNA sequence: TGTGCCAGCAGAACCGGGACAAGTAATGAAAAACTGTTTTTT. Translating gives CASRTGTSNEKLFF.

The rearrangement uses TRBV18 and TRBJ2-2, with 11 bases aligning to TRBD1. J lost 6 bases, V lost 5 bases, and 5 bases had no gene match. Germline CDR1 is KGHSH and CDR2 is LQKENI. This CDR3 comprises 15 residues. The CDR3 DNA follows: TGTGCCAGCTCAGCTGGACAGGGGGCGTCCGGGGAGCTGTTTTTT. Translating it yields CASSAGQGASGELFF. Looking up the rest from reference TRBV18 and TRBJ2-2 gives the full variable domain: NAGVMQNPRHLVRRRGQEARLRCSPMKGHSHVYWYRQLPEEGLKFMVYLQKENIIDESGMPKERFSAEFPKEGPSILRIQQVVRGDSAAYFCASSAGQGASGELFFGEGSRLTVL.

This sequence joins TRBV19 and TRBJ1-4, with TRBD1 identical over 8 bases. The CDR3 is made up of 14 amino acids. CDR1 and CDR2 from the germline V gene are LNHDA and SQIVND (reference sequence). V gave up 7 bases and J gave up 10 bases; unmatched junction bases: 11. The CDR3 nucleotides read TGTGCCAGTAACCAGGACAGGGCCCCTGGAAAACTGTTTTTT. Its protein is CASNQDRAPGKLFF. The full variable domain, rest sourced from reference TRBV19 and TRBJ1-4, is DGGITQSPKYLFRKEGQNVTLSCEQNLNHDAMYWYRQDPGQGLRLIYYSQIVNDFQKGDIAEGYSVSREKKESFPLTVTSAQKNPTAFYLCASNQDRAPGKLFFGSGTQLSVL.

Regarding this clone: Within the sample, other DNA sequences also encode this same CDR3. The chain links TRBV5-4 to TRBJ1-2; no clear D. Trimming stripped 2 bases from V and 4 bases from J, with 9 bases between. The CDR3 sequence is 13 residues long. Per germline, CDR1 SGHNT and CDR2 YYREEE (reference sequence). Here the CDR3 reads CASSLEGGYGYTF. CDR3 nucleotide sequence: TGTGCCAGCAGCTTAGAAGGCGGCTATGGCTACACCTTC.

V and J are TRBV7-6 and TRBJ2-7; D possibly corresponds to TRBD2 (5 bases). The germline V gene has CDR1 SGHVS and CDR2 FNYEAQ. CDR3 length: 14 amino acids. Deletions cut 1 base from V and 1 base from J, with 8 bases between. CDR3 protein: CASSLGTESYEQYF. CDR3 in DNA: TGTGCCAGCAGCTTAGGGACTGAGTCCTACGAGCAGTACTTC.

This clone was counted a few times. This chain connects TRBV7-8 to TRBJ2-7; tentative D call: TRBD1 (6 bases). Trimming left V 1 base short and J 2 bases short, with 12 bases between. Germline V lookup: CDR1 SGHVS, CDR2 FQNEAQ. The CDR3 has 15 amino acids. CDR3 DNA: TGTGCCAGCAGCTTAGGACAGGTTCCAACCTACGAGCAGTACTTC. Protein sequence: CASSLGQVPTYEQYF.

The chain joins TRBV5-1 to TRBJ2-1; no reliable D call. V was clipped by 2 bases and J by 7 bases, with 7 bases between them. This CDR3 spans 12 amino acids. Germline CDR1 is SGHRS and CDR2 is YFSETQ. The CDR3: CASSLNKNEQFF. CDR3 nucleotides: TGCGCCAGCAGCTTAAATAAAAATGAGCAGTTCTTC. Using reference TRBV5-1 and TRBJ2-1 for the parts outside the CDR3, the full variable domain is KAGVTQTPRYLIKTRGQQVTLSCSPISGHRSVSWYQQTPGQGLQFLFEYFSETQRNKGNFPGRFSGRQFSNSRSEMNVSTLELGDSALYLCASSLNKNEQFFGPGTRLTVL.

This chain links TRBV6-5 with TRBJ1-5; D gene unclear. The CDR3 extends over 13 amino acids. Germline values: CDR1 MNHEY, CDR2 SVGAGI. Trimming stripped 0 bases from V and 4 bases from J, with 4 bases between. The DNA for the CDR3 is TGTGCCAGCAGTTACTCGACTAATCAGCCCCAGCATTTT. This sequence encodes CASSYSTNQPQHF.

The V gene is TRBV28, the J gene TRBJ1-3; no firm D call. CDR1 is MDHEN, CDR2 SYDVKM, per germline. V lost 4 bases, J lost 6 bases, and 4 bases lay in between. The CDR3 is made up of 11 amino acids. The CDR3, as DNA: TGTGCCAGCAGTTCGGTAAACACCATATATTTT. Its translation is CASSSVNTIYF.

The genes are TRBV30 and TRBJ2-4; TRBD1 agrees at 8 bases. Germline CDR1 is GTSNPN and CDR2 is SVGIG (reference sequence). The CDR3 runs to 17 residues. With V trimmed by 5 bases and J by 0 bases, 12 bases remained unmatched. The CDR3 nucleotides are TGTGCCTGGGCCTCTCCGACAGGGGCTTTAGCCAAAAACATTCAGTACTTC. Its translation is CAWASPTGALAKNIQYF.

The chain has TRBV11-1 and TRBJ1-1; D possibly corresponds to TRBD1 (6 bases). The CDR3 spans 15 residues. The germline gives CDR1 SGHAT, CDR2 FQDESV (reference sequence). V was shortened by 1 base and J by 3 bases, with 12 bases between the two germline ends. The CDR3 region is CASSLVGGVDTEAFF. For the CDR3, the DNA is TGTGCCAGCAGCTTAGTTGGGGGCGTGGACACTGAAGCTTTCTTT.

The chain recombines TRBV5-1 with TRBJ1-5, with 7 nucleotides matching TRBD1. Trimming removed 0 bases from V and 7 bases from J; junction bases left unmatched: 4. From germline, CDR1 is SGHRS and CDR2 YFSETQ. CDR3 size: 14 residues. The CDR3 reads CASSLGQGHQPQHF. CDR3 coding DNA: TGCGCCAGCAGCTTGGGACAGGGTCACCAGCCCCAGCATTTT.

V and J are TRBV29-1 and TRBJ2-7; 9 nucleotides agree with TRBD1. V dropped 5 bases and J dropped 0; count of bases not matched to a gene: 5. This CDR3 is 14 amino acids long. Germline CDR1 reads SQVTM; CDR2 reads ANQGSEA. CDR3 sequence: CSVFGQGTSYEQYF. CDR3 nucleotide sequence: TGCAGCGTTTTCGGACAGGGGACCTCCTACGAGCAGTACTTC.